A selection of T cell receptor beta chains follows, all from one sample in a study of blood T cell repertoires in COVID-19. Some clones are missing from TCRdb's copy, which holds only in-frame ones; the method was immunoSEQ multiplex PCR. In the table there are around 100,000 clones, approximately 84% of which are singletons. Sequencing used peripheral blood. These receptors were collected from a man aged 55 to 69 with acute or convalescent COVID-19. CDR3s leave out the opening cysteine and the closing phenylalanine or tryptophan.

CDR3aa	v_gene	len	j_gene
ASSLASPNGDEQF	TRBV5-1	13	TRBJ2-1
ASTPGEGMGYGYT	TRBV19	13	TRBJ1-2
SASTGTGGNQPQH	TRBV20-1	13	TRBJ1-5
ASSFRGGEKLF	TRBV7-9	11	TRBJ1-4
ASSAGQGALF	TRBV9	10	TRBJ2-2
ASSPTSGANTGELF	TRBV11-2	14	TRBJ2-2
ATSDDRGQDTGELF	TRBV24-1	14	TRBJ2-2
ASSLTGIGNTIY	TRBV5-1	12	TRBJ1-3
ASSLALGQAGNSPLH	TRBV5-5	15	TRBJ1-6
ASSPGTGFSYEQY	TRBV2	13	TRBJ2-7
ATSDLQKGAETQY	TRBV24-1	13	TRBJ2-5
ASSQDRITYNEQF	TRBV4-3	13	TRBJ2-1
ASGRDSPLEQY	TRBV11-1	11	TRBJ2-7
ASSETGFVSKAF	TRBV25-1	12	TRBJ1-1
ASSRQVEKTNEQF	TRBV4-1	13	TRBJ2-1
ASSFTGVETQY	TRBV6-5	11	TRBJ2-5
ASSYSDSSHTEAF	TRBV6-6	13	TRBJ1-1
ASSPRDRATGELF	TRBV5-5	13	TRBJ2-2
ASSSGQGGSTEAF	TRBV5-1	13	TRBJ1-1
ASVGQNYGYT	TRBV10-1	10	TRBJ1-2
ASSLIQGCSNEKLF	TRBV7-3	14	TRBJ1-4
ASSVTGIQPQH	TRBV9	11	TRBJ1-5
ASSLERGQQPQH	TRBV7-2	12	TRBJ1-5
AWSVLLSSYNEQF	TRBV30	13	TRBJ2-1
ASSVTGAGNEQY	TRBV7-3	12	TRBJ2-7
ASRDQGAGQPQH	TRBV5-5	12	TRBJ1-5
ASSLWTGVSYEQY	TRBV5-6	13	TRBJ2-7